The 20 T cell receptor beta chains below come from one sample, sequenced in a study of chemoradiotherapy in HPV16-positive cancers. This table comes from immunoSEQ multiplex PCR, and its TCRdb copy is limited to in-frame clones, with some not included. Of around 8,300 clones detected, around 88% appear once; the ten largest clones hold roughly 13%. The sample was blood, taken from a patient who underwent chemoradiotherapy. These receptors all come from a human donor with HPV-associated anogenital cancer.

This clone was observed a handful of times. This chain joins TRBV4-3 and TRBJ2-3; 8 nucleotides line up with TRBD2. Losses at the gene ends were 4 bases for V and 6 bases for J; bases not matched to a gene: 12. This CDR3 comprises 16 residues. Germline assignment: CDR1 LGHNA and CDR2 YSLEER. CDR3 coding DNA: TGCGCCAGCAGCCGGGACTTAACGGGGGGGGCGGATACGCAGTATTTT. Translated: CASSRDLTGGADTQYF.

The rearrangement uses TRBV5-1 and TRBJ1-1; D is perhaps TRBD1 (6 bases). V was clipped by 2 bases and J by 7 bases, with 12 bases between them. CDR3 length equals 13 residues. Germline V CDR1 and CDR2: SGHRS, YFSETQ. The DNA of the CDR3 is TGCGCCAGCAGCTTCGGACAGTACAGTGAAGCTTTCTTT. Amino acid sequence: CASSFGQYSEAFF.

This chain's CDR3 is CASSQEAGSTEAFF. CDR3 nucleotides: TGCGCCAGCAGCCAAGAGGCAGGTAGCACTGAAGCTTTCTTT. The chain combines TRBV4-3 with TRBJ1-1; no reliable D call. Between the trimmed V and J ends, which lost 0 bases and 4 bases, there was a span of 9 bases. Germline CDR1 is LGHNA and CDR2 is YSLEER. The CDR3 consists of 14 residues.

This clone was seen a handful of times. V and J are TRBV18 and TRBJ1-4; 9 positions match TRBD1. The germline V gene has CDR1 KGHSH and CDR2 LQKENI. CDR3 size: 16 residues. Trimming removed 6 bases from V and 0 bases from J; junction bases left unmatched: 5. The chain's CDR3 is CASSERQGATNEKLFF. As DNA, the CDR3 is TGTGCCAGCTCGGAGAGACAGGGGGCAACTAATGAAAAACTGTTTTTT.

This chain connects TRBV28 to TRBJ1-1; weak D call: TRBD1 (5 bases). V was shortened by 2 bases and J by 2 bases, with 6 bases between the two germline ends. Germline assignment: CDR1 MDHEN and CDR2 SYDVKM. CDR3 size: 13 residues. This chain's CDR3 is CASSLGQNTEAFF. The CDR3 DNA follows: TGTGCCAGCAGTTTAGGACAAAACACTGAAGCTTTCTTT. Combining the CDR3 with reference TRBV28 and TRBJ1-1 gives the whole variable domain DVKVTQSSRYLVKRTGEKVFLECVQDMDHENMFWYRQDPGLGLRLIYFSYDVKMKEKGDIPEGYSVSREKKERFSLILESASTNQTSMYLCASSLGQNTEAFFGQGTRLTVV.

V gene TRBV10-3 combines with J gene TRBJ2-2; 7 nucleotides agree with TRBD2. The CDR3 has 14 amino acids. V lost 7 bases to trimming and J lost 5 bases; unmatched junction nucleotides: 7. CDR1 ENHRY and CDR2 SYGVKD come from the germline V gene. CDR3 amino acids: CAINTGTNTGELFF. CDR3 bases: TGTGCCATCAATACCGGGACTAATACCGGGGAGCTGTTTTTT.

This CDR3 is CASSSSGVTYEQYF. As DNA, the CDR3 is TGTGCCAGTAGTTCCTCCGGGGTGACCTACGAGCAGTACTTC. V and J are TRBV19 and TRBJ2-7; tentatively, D is TRBD2 (5 bases). CDR3 length: 14 residues. The germline V gene encodes CDR1 LNHDA and CDR2 SQIVND (reference sequence). V shed 5 bases and J shed 2 bases, with 13 bases lying between them.

The chain carries TRBV7-9 and TRBJ1-1; no reliable D call. From germline, CDR1 is SEHNR and CDR2 FQNEAQ (reference sequence). This CDR3 spans 13 amino acids. V dropped 3 bases and J dropped 1 base, with 6 bases sitting between them. The CDR3 DNA is TGTGCCAGCAGCTTCGGATCGAACACTGAAGCTTTCTTT. Its protein product is CASSFGSNTEAFF.

This chain joins TRBV21-1 and TRBJ2-7. TRBV21-1 is labeled a pseudogene. This CDR3 comprises 14 residues. CDR3 residues: CASISGTSSYEQYV. In DNA form, the CDR3 reads TGTGCCAGCATCTCCGGGACCTCCTCCTACGAGCAGTACGTC.

The CDR3 DNA is TGTGCCAGCAGCTTGGAAGGGGCGCGGGCTTTCTTT. It specifies CASSLEGARAFF. The V gene is TRBV5-4, the J gene TRBJ1-1; a possible D gene is TRBD1 (5 bases). V lost 0 bases, J lost 11 bases, and 11 bases lay in between. Looked up from germline, CDR1 is SGHNT and CDR2 is YYREEE (reference sequence). CDR3 size: 12 residues.

CDR3 bases: TGTGCCTGGAGTGGTCTCTCCTACGAGCAGTACTTC. Its translation: CAWSGLSYEQYF. The chain uses TRBV30 and TRBJ2-7, with D unclear. V lost 1 base to trimming and J lost 0 bases, with 4 bases between them. In germline, CDR1 is GTSNPN, CDR2 SVGIG (reference sequence). This CDR3 contains 12 residues. Variable domain in full (rest from reference TRBV30 and TRBJ2-7): SQTIHQWPATLVQPVGSPLSLECTVEGTSNPNLYWYRQAAGRGLQLLFYSVGIGQISSEVPQNLSASRPQDRQFILSSKKLLLSDSGFYLCAWSGLSYEQYFGPGTRLTVT.

V gene TRBV7-6 combines with J gene TRBJ1-5; 9 positions match TRBD1. The CDR3 spans 15 residues. V shed 1 base and J 7 bases; nucleotides not matched to a gene: 5. Germline V gene data show CDR1 as SGHVS and CDR2 as FNYEAQ. The CDR3 loop reads CASSLEQGAGQPQHF. In nucleotides, the CDR3 is TGTGCCAGCAGCTTAGAACAGGGGGCAGGGCAGCCCCAGCATTTT.

CDR3 in amino acids: CASSDQQGISTEAFF. In nucleotides, the CDR3 is TGTGCCAGCAGTGACCAACAGGGAATAAGCACTGAAGCTTTCTTT. The chain is built from TRBV6-1 and TRBJ1-1; the D gene is possibly TRBD1 (6 bases). V lost 3 bases to trimming and J lost 4 bases, with 15 bases between them. Germline CDR1 MNHNS, CDR2 SASEGT. The CDR3 sequence is 15 residues long.

Written as DNA, the CDR3 is TGCGCCAGCAGCTTGGATGGGACAGGGGCTGAAAAACTGTTTTTT. It yields the protein CASSLDGTGAEKLFF. This rearrangement joins TRBV5-1 to TRBJ1-4; 10 nucleotides align to TRBD1. With 0 bases clipped from V and 7 bases from J, the junction kept 3 bases outside the gene matches. The CDR3 has 15 amino acids. CDR1 and CDR2 from the germline V gene are SGHRS and YFSETQ. The full variable domain, completed using reference TRBV5-1 and TRBJ1-4, is KAGVTQTPRYLIKTRGQQVTLSCSPISGHRSVSWYQQTPGQGLQFLFEYFSETQRNKGNFPGRFSGRQFSNSRSEMNVSTLELGDSALYLCASSLDGTGAEKLFFGSGTQLSVL.

The chain links TRBV10-2 to TRBJ2-7; D gene uncertain. Germline-derived CDR1 and CDR2 are WSHSY and SAAADI. This CDR3 has 16 amino acids. V lost 3 bases, J lost 7 bases, and 22 bases lay in between. CDR3 DNA sequence: TGCGCCAGCAGTGATCAAGTTCGGAGTGGGTTGAGGGAGCAGTACTTC. Translated, it gives CASSDQVRSGLREQYF.

This clone was recorded a few times. The chain combines TRBV7-2 with TRBJ2-1; D may be TRBD2 (7 bases). The CDR3 runs to 15 residues. The V and J ends lost 5 bases and 6 bases respectively, with 17 bases between them. Looked up from germline, CDR1 is SGHTA and CDR2 is FQGNSA. CDR3 residues: CASSPSRGGFNEQFF. The DNA for the CDR3 is TGTGCCAGCAGCCCAAGTAGGGGGGGGTTCAATGAGCAGTTCTTC.

The chain combines TRBV2 with TRBJ2-5; a possible D gene is TRBD2 (5 bases). There are 13 residues in the CDR3. The germline V gene encodes CDR1 SNHLY and CDR2 FYNNEI. Trimming took off 4 bases at V and 5 bases at J, with 11 bases between the two ends. The CDR3 sequence: CASSGLALETQYF. In DNA form, the CDR3 reads TGTGCCAGCAGTGGGCTAGCCTTGGAGACCCAGTACTTC. The full variable domain, completed using reference TRBV2 and TRBJ2-5, is EPEVTQTPSHQVTQMGQEVILRCVPISNHLYFYWYRQILGQKVEFLVSFYNNEISEKSEIFDDQFSVERPDGSNFTLKIRSTKLEDSAMYFCASSGLALETQYFGPGTRLLVL.

The chain couples TRBV6-1 to TRBJ2-5; no clear D gene. This CDR3 is 13 amino acids long. The germline V gene has CDR1 MNHNS and CDR2 SASEGT. The germline V and J ends were trimmed by 8 bases and 4 bases, with 14 bases remaining between them. CDR3 protein: CASSRAARETQYF. In DNA form, the CDR3 reads TGTGCCAGCTCAAGGGCAGCCCGAGAGACCCAGTACTTC.

This chain joins TRBV7-8 and TRBJ1-1; D is unclear. The CDR3 extends over 14 amino acids. The V and J ends lost 5 bases and 2 bases respectively, with 12 bases between them. Germline CDR1 and CDR2: SGHVS and FQNEAQ. As DNA, the CDR3 is TGTGCCAGCAGCCCGAGAAAGGGAAACACTGAAGCTTTCTTT. It is translated as CASSPRKGNTEAFF.

This chain connects TRBV30 to TRBJ1-4; D call uncertain. Germline V lookup: CDR1 GTSNPN, CDR2 SVGIG (reference sequence). V gave up 2 bases and J gave up 8 bases, with 12 bases separating them. This CDR3 comprises 13 residues. The CDR3 sequence is CAWSPDTGEKLFF. The CDR3 DNA sequence: TGTGCCTGGAGTCCCGACACTGGGGAAAAACTGTTTTTT. The full variable domain, rest sourced from reference TRBV30 and TRBJ1-4, is SQTIHQWPATLVQPVGSPLSLECTVEGTSNPNLYWYRQAAGRGLQLLFYSVGIGQISSEVPQNLSASRPQDRQFILSSKKLLLSDSGFYLCAWSPDTGEKLFFGSGTQLSVL.